The sequence of this TCR beta chain was determined in a study of OX40 agonist ivuxolimab in advanced cancers. Generated by immunoSEQ multiplex PCR, the TCRdb table keeps only in-frame clones and is missing some. The repertoire holds 55,000 to 75,000 clones, about 85% seen once, with around 2% in the top ten. This CDR3 is built from 15 residues. Trimming pared 1 base from V and 2 bases from J, leaving 11 bases between. Germline CDR1 reads SGHAT; CDR2 reads FQNNGV. The V call is TRBV11-2, the J call TRBJ2-5; D uncertain. The source material was CD4+ or CD8+ T cells sorted from blood, sampled in a trial of the OX40 agonist ivuxolimab. This TCR came from an adult with an advanced solid tumor such as melanoma, head and neck, liver or kidney cancer. The CDR3 loop is CASSLVFGRQETQYF. The CDR3 bases are TGTGCCAGCAGCTTAGTTTTCGGCAGACAAGAGACCCAGTACTTC.